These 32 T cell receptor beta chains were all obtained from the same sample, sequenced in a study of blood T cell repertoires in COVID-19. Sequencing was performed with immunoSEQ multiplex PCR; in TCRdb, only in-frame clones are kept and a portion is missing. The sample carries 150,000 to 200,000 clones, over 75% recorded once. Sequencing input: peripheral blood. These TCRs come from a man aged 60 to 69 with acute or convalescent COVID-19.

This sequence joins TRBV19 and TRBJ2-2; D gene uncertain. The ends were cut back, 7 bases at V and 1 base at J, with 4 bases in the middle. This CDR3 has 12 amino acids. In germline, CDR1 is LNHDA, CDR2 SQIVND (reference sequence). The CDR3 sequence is CASTKNTGELFF. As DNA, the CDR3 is TGTGCCAGTACCAAGAACACCGGGGAGCTGTTTTTT. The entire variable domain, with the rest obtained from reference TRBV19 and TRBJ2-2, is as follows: DGGITQSPKYLFRKEGQNVTLSCEQNLNHDAMYWYRQDPGQGLRLIYYSQIVNDFQKGDIAEGYSVSREKKESFPLTVTSAQKNPTAFYLCASTKNTGELFFGEGSRLTVL.

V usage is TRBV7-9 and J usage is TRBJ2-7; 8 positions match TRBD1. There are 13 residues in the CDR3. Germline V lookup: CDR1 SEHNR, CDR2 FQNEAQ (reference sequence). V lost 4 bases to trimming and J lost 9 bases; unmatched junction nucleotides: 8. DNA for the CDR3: TGTGCCAGCAGCTCCGGACAGGGTGTAACGCAGTACTTC. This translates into CASSSGQGVTQYF.

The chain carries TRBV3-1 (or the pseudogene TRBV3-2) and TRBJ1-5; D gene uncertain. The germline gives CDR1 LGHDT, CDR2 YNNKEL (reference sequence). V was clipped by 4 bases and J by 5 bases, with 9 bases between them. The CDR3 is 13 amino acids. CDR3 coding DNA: TGTGCCAGCAGCCCGTTCGGGGATCAGCCCCAGCATTTT. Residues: CASSPFGDQPQHF.

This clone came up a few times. CDR3 protein: CASSKLHGTEGLNSNYGYTF. In DNA form, the CDR3 reads TGCGCCAGCAGTAAGCTTCACGGGACAGAAGGACTAAACTCTAACTATGGCTACACCTTC. The chain joins TRBV10-1 to TRBJ1-2; 7 bases match TRBD1. Losses at the gene ends were 5 bases for V and 0 bases for J; bases not matched to a gene: 21. Germline assignment: CDR1 WNHNN and CDR2 SYGVQD (reference sequence). The CDR3 is made up of 20 amino acids.

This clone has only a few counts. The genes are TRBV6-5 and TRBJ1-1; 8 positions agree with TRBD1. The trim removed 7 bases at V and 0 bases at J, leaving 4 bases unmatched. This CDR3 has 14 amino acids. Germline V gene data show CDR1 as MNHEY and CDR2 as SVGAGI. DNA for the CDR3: TGTGCCAGCAAACCGGGACAGGTGAACACTGAAGCTTTCTTT. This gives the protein CASKPGQVNTEAFF.

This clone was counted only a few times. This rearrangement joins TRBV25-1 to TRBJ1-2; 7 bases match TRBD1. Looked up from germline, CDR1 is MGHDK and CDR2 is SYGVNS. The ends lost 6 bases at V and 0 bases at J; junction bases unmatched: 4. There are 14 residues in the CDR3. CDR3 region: CASRRDSPNYGYTF. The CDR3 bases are TGTGCCAGCAGACGGGACAGTCCTAACTATGGCTACACCTTC.

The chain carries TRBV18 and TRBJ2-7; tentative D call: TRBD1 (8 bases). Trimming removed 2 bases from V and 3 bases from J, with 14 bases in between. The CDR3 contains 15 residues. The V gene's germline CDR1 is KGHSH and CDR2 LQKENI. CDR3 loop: CASSPAQGGYYEQYF. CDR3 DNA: TGTGCCAGCTCACCAGCACAGGGGGGGTACTACGAGCAGTACTTC.

The CDR3 region is CATTATGRSTEAFF. As DNA, the CDR3 is TGTGCCACTACCGCGACAGGCAGAAGCACTGAAGCTTTCTTT. This chain uses TRBV19 with TRBJ1-1; TRBD1 might be the D (6 bases). Looked up from germline, CDR1 is LNHDA and CDR2 is SQIVND (reference sequence). V was clipped by 10 bases and J by 4 bases, with 19 bases between them. The CDR3 runs to 14 residues. Supplemented by reference TRBV19 and TRBJ1-1, the full variable domain reads DGGITQSPKYLFRKEGQNVTLSCEQNLNHDAMYWYRQDPGQGLRLIYYSQIVNDFQKGDIAEGYSVSREKKESFPLTVTSAQKNPTAFYLCATTATGRSTEAFFGQGTRLTVV.

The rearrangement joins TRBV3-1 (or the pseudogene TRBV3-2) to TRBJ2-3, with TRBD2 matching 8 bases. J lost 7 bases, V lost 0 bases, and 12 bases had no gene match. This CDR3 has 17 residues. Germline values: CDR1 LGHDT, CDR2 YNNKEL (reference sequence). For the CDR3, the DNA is TGTGCCAGCAGCCAAGAATTCGGCGGGAGGATGTTGAATACGCAGTATTTT. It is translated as CASSQEFGGRMLNTQYF.

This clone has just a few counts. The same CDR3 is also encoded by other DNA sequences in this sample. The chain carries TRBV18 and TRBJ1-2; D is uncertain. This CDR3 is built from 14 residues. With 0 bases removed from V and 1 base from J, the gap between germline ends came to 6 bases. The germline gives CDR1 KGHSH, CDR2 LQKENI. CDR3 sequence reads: CASSPPTVNYGYTF. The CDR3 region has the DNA TGTGCCAGCTCACCACCAACAGTTAACTATGGCTACACCTTC.

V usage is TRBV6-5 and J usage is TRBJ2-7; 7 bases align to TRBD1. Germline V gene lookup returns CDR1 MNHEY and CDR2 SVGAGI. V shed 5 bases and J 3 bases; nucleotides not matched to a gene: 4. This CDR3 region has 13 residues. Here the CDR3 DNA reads TGTGCCAGCAGTATGGGACAGCTCTACGAGCAGTACTTC. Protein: CASSMGQLYEQYF.

The CDR3 here is CASSVNRQRAGGLPGELFF. The CDR3 nucleotides are TGTGCCAGCAGCGTAAATCGTCAGAGAGCGGGAGGATTACCCGGGGAGCTGTTTTTT. The rearrangement joins TRBV9 to TRBJ2-2, with 9 bases that match TRBD2. The CDR3 loop spans 19 amino acids. The V gene end was trimmed by 1 base and the J gene end by 6 bases; junction bases not matched to a gene: 16. CDR1 is SGDLS, CDR2 YYNGEE, per germline.

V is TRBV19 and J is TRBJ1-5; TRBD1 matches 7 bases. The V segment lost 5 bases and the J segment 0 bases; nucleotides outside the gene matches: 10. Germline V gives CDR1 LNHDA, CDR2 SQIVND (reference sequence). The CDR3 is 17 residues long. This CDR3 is CASSPIGGRYSNQPQHF. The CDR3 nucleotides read TGTGCCAGTAGTCCCATAGGGGGCAGATATAGCAATCAGCCCCAGCATTTT.

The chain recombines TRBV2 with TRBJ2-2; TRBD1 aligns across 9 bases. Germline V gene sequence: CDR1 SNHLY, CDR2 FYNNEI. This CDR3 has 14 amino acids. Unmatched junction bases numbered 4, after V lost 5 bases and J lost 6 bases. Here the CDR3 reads CASSFDRGAGELFF. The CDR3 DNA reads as TGTGCCAGCAGTTTTGACAGGGGGGCCGGGGAGCTGTTTTTT.

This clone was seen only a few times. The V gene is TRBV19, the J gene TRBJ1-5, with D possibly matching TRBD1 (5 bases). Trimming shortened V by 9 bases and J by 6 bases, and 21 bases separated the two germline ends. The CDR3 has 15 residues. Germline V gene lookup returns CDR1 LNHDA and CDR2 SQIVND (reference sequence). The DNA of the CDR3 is TGTGCCAGCCTAGGGCAGGGTATGGGAGGTCAGCCCCAGCATTTT. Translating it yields CASLGQGMGGQPQHF.

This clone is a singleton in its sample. The CDR3, as DNA: TGTGCCAGCTCACCAGGGGTCGGGGTAGACGCTGAAGCTTTCTTT. As protein: CASSPGVGVDAEAFF. The chain uses TRBV18 and TRBJ1-1, with D unresolved. Germline V gene sequence: CDR1 KGHSH, CDR2 LQKENI. V shed 2 bases and J shed 6 bases, with 16 bases lying between them. CDR3 length equals 15 residues.

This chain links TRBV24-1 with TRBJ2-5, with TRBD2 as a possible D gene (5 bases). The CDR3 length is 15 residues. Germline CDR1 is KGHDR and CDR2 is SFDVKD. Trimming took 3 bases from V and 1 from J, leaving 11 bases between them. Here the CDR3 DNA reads TGTGCCACCAGTGATCCGACTACCGCCCAAGAGACCCAGTACTTC. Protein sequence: CATSDPTTAQETQYF.

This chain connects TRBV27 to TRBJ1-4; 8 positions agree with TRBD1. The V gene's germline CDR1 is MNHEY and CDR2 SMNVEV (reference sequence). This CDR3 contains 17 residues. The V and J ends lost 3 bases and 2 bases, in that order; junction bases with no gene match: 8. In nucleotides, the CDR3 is TGTGCCAGCAGTTTCGGCCCCGCAGGGGGCACTAATGAAAAACTGTTTTTT. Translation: CASSFGPAGGTNEKLFF.

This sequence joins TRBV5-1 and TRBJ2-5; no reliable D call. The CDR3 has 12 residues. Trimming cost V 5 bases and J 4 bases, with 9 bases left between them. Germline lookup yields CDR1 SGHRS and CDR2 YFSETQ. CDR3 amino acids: CASRATIETQYF. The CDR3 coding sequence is TGCGCCAGCAGGGCCACCATAGAGACCCAGTACTTC. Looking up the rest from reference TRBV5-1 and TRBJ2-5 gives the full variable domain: KAGVTQTPRYLIKTRGQQVTLSCSPISGHRSVSWYQQTPGQGLQFLFEYFSETQRNKGNFPGRFSGRQFSNSRSEMNVSTLELGDSALYLCASRATIETQYFGPGTRLLVL.

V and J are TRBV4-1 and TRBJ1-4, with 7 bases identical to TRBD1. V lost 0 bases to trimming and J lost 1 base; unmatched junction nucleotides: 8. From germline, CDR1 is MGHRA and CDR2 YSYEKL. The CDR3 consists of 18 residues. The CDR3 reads CASSQDRGRGITNEKLFF. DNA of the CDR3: TGCGCCAGCAGCCAAGATCGAGGCAGGGGGATAACTAATGAAAAACTGTTTTTT.

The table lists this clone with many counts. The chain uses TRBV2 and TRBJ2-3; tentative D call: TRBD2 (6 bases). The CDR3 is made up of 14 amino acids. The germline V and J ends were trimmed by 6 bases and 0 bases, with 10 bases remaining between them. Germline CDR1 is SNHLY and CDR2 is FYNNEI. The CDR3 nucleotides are TGTGCCAGCAGGTTCGCGGGAAGCACAGATACGCAGTATTTT. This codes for CASRFAGSTDTQYF.

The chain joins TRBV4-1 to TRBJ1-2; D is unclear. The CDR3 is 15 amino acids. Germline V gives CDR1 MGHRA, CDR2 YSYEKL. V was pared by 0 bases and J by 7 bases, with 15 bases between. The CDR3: CASSQESVGGRGYTF. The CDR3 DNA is TGCGCCAGCAGCCAAGAGAGTGTGGGAGGCCGTGGCTACACCTTC.

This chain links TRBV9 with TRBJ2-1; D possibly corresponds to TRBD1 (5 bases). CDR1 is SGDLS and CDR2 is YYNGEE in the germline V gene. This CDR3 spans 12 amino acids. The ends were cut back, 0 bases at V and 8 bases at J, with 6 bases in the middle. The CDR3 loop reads CASSVAGHEQFF. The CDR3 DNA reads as TGTGCCAGCAGCGTAGCAGGGCATGAGCAGTTCTTC. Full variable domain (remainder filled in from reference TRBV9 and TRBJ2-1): DSGVTQTPKHLITATGQRVTLRCSPRSGDLSVYWYQQSLDQGLQFLIQYYNGEERAKGNILERFSAQQFPDLHSELNLSSLELGDSALYFCASSVAGHEQFFGPGTRLTVL.

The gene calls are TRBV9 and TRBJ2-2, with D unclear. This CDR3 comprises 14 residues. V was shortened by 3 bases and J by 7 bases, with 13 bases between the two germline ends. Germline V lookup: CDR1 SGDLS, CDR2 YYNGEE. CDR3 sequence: CASSGAVLGGELFF. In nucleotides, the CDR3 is TGTGCCAGCAGCGGTGCGGTTTTGGGCGGGGAGCTGTTTTTT.

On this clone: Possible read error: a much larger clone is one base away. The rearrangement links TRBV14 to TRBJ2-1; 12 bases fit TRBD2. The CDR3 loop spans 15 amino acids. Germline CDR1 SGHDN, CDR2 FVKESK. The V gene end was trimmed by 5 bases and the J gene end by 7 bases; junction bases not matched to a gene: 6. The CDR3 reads CASSFRTSGINEQFF. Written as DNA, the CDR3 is TGTGCCAGCAGCTTCCGGACTAGCGGGATTAATGAGCAGTTCTTC.

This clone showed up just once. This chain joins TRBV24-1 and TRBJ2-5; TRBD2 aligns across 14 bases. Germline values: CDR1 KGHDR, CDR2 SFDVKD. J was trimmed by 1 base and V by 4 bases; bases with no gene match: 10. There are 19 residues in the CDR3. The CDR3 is CATSERTSGRTWLQETQYF. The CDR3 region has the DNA TGTGCCACCAGTGAGAGGACTAGCGGGAGGACGTGGCTCCAAGAGACCCAGTACTTC.

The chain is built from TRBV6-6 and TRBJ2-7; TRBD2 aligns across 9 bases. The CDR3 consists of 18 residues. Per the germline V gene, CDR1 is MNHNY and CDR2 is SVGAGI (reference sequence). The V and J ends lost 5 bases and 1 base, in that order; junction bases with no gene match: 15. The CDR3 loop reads CASSLHPRAGGPSYEQYF. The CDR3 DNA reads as TGTGCCAGCAGTCTCCACCCGAGGGCGGGAGGGCCTTCCTACGAGCAGTACTTC.

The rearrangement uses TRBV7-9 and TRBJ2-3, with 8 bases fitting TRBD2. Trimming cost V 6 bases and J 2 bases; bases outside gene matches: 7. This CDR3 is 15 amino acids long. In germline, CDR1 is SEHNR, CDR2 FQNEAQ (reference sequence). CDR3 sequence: CASRASGFTTDTQYF. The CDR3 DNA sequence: TGTGCCAGCAGGGCTAGCGGGTTTACCACAGATACGCAGTATTTT.

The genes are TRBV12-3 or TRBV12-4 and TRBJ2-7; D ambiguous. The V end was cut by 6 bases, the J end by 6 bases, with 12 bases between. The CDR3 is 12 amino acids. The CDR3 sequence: CASRPGLSEQYF. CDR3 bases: TGTGCCAGCAGACCGGGTCTTTCCGAGCAGTACTTC.

The CDR3 DNA sequence: TGTGCCAGCAGCTTTAAGGCTAGCGGCACCCTACGGGCCTCCTACGAGCAGTACTTC. The encoded protein is CASSFKASGTLRASYEQYF. This chain joins TRBV7-8 and TRBJ2-7, with 7 bases identical to TRBD2. This CDR3 comprises 19 residues. Germline lookup yields CDR1 SGHVS and CDR2 FQNEAQ. The V and J ends lost 3 bases and 0 bases, in that order; junction bases with no gene match: 17.

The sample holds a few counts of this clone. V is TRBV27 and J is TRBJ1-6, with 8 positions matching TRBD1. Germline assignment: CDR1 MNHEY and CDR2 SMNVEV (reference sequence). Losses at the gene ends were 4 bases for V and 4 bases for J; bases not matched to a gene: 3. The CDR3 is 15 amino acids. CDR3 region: CASSSGQVYNSPLHF. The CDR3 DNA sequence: TGTGCCAGCAGTTCGGGACAGGTTTATAATTCACCCCTCCACTTT.

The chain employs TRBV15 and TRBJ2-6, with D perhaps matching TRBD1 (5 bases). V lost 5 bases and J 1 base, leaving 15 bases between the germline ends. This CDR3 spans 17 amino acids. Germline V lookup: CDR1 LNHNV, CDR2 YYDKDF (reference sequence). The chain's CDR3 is CATSGVLQGSGANVLTF. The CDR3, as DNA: TGTGCCACCAGCGGAGTACTCCAGGGATCTGGGGCCAACGTCCTGACTTTC.